The sequence of this T cell receptor beta chain was determined in a study of blood T cell repertoires in COVID-19. Trimming took off 7 bases at V and 8 bases at J, with 15 bases between the two ends. The length of the CDR3 is 14 residues. Looked up from germline, CDR1 is MDHEN and CDR2 is SYDVKM. Using immunoSEQ multiplex PCR, the repertoire was profiled, and TCRdb retains in-frame clones only, with some absent. The sample has some 87,000 clones; roughly 82% are singletons. This TCR derives from a woman of 80 years or more with active or convalescent COVID-19. The chain employs TRBV28 and TRBJ1-6; D is possibly TRBD1 (5 bases). The sequenced material came from peripheral blood. CDR3 sequence (DNA): TGTGCCAGCAACCTCGTAGGGGCAGATTCACCCCTCCACTTT. Protein product: CASNLVGADSPLHF.